This T cell receptor (beta chain) was profiled in a study of HIV-infected patients and healthy controls. TCRdb independently ran MiXCR on the 5' RACE reads; one entry per CDR3 protein. The profile shows under 70,000 distinct CDR3 sequences, about 19% of them singletons. This clonotype appeared many times. An end of the junction does not agree with germline; a read error may underlie this. CDR1 is SSHAT and CDR2 is FNYEAQ in the germline V gene (reference sequence). The CDR3 totals 15 residues. The TCR comes from a human donor in good health. Sequencing input: CD4+ T cells from blood. The genes are TRBV7-7 and TRBJ2-3; 10 bases match TRBD1. The chain's CDR3 is CASSLGTGDTDTQYF. CDR3 DNA: TGTGCTAGCAGCTTGGGGACAGGGGACACAGATACGCAGTATTTT.